This entry features one T cell receptor beta chain sequence. Its antigen is not known. Trimming removed 7 bases from V and 0 bases from J, with 4 bases in between. The CDR3 sequence is 13 residues long. This entry is derived from a study of identical twins. TCRdb called the 5' RACE reads again in MiXCR, with one record for every CDR3 protein. Of about 720,000 distinct CDR3 sequences in the sample, 15% to 20% were seen once. Study observations and caveats: Modelling underestimated the level of out-of-frame TCR alpha sharing observed in monozygotic twins.

This sample also belongs to another study, concerning T cells expressing NK-cell markers. That work states: Sorted CD3+CD56+NKG2C+, CD3+CD56+NKG2C- and CD3+CD56-NKG2C+ T-cell subsets were beta-chain profiled.

The sequenced sample was PBMCs. This clonotype was obtained from a woman aged 18-29 years in good health. This chain links TRBV12-3 or TRBV12-4 with TRBJ2-6; D is undetermined. The CDR3 is CASNLSGANVLTF. CDR3 coding DNA: TGTGCCAGCAATCTCTCTGGGGCCAACGTCCTGACTTTC.